A selection of T cell receptor beta chains follows, all from one sample in a study of blood T cell repertoires in COVID-19. Assay: immunoSEQ multiplex PCR; the TCRdb copy retains only in-frame clones and omits some. The top ten hold roughly 0.25% of the sample, which has around 620,000 clones, around 89% seen once. Sequencing was done on a sample of peripheral blood. The source is a woman aged 18-29 years with acute or convalescent COVID-19. The CDR3 runs from the conserved cysteine through the conserved F or W. The D gene is left open where the match is weak. Clone sizes are given selectively: once, few, many, or a class where the clone is expanded.

V	D	J	size	CDR3	DNA
TRBV7-2	-	TRBJ1-3	-	CASSLGTSGNTIYF	TGTGCCAGCAGCCTCGGGACATCTGGAAACACCATATATTTT
TRBV2	TRBD2	TRBJ2-7	once	CASIEAPGLAYNSYEQYF	TGTGCCAGCATTGAGGCGCCCGGACTAGCGTATAACTCCTACGAGCAGTACTTC
TRBV27	-	TRBJ2-7	-	CASSKTRKDEQYF	TGTGCCAGCAGCAAAACTAGGAAAGACGAGCAGTACTTC
TRBV6-6	TRBD2	TRBJ2-2	few	CASNAGGGNTGELFF	TGTGCCAGCAATGCCGGGGGGGGGAACACCGGGGAGCTGTTTTTT
TRBV19	-	TRBJ1-2	-	CASNSGPDSYGYTF	TGTGCCAGTAATTCCGGGCCTGACAGCTATGGCTACACCTTC
TRBV4-3	-	TRBJ1-2	-	CASSQDLWGGTLPYGYTF	TGCGCCAGCAGCCAAGATCTTTGGGGGGGGACGCTTCCCTATGGCTACACCTTC
TRBV6-5	-	TRBJ2-2	-	CASSPGLGLGELFF	TGTGCCAGCAGCCCGGGCCTAGGACTCGGGGAGCTGTTTTTT
TRBV14	-	TRBJ2-1	-	CASSRIQGLMYNEQFF	TGTGCCAGCAGCCGCATCCAGGGACTCATGTACAATGAGCAGTTCTTC
TRBV4-2	TRBD1	TRBJ2-3	-	CASSQARGSSGDTQYF	TGTGCCAGCAGCCAAGCCAGGGGGTCCTCGGGGGATACGCAGTATTTT
TRBV5-6	-	TRBJ1-2	-	CASSLAGGRNNYGYTF	TGTGCCAGCAGCTTGGCCGGGGGACGTAACAACTATGGCTACACCTTC
TRBV5-1	-	TRBJ2-6	-	CASSHTGTQRFSGANVLTF	TGCGCCAGCAGCCACACCGGGACACAACGCTTCTCTGGGGCCAACGTCCTGACTTTC
TRBV18	TRBD1	TRBJ1-2	-	CASSPAGQGIGGYTF	TGTGCCAGCTCACCAGCCGGACAGGGTATTGGTGGCTACACCTTC
TRBV15	TRBD1	TRBJ2-1	-	CATSIRPGQGTEGGSYNEQFF	TGTGCCACCAGCATCAGACCGGGACAGGGAACTGAAGGGGGCTCCTACAATGAGCAGTTCTTC
TRBV9	-	TRBJ2-7	-	CASSVIREPGLSRRREQYF	TGTGCCAGCAGCGTTATAAGAGAACCGGGACTCTCGAGAAGGCGCGAGCAGTACTTC
TRBV7-2	-	TRBJ1-1	-	CASSLGTAGTEAFF	TGTGCCAGCAGCTTAGGAACAGCGGGCACTGAAGCTTTCTTT
TRBV24-1	TRBD1	TRBJ2-6	-	CATSDPQTGASSGANVLTF	TGTGCCACCAGTGATCCTCAAACAGGGGCCTCCTCTGGGGCCAACGTCCTGACTTTC
TRBV29-1	-	TRBJ1-1	-	CSVRKDSNTEAFF	TGCAGCGTCCGCAAGGACTCTAACACTGAAGCTTTCTTT
TRBV6-1	-	TRBJ1-4	-	CASSERPETNEKLFF	TGTGCCAGCAGTGAACGGCCGGAGACTAATGAAAAACTGTTTTTT
TRBV24-1	TRBD1	TRBJ2-2	-	CATSDPGQGSTGELFF	TGTGCCACCAGTGACCCGGGACAGGGATCGACCGGGGAGCTGTTTTTT
TRBV7-9	-	TRBJ1-2	-	CASSETRGDYGYTF	TGTGCCAGCAGCGAAACGCGGGGGGACTATGGCTACACCTTC
TRBV6-6	TRBD2	TRBJ2-3	-	CASSRLAGSTDTQYF	TGTGCCAGCAGTAGACTAGCGGGGTCCACAGATACGCAGTATTTT
TRBV4-3	-	TRBJ1-2	-	CASSQDEVRDGYTF	TGCGCCAGCAGCCAAGACGAAGTCCGGGATGGCTACACCTTC
TRBV5-1	-	TRBJ1-1	-	CARGRDNSPLGPGFLGNTEAFF	TGCGCCAGGGGACGGGACAATTCACCTCTCGGTCCGGGTTTCCTGGGTAACACTGAAGCTTTCTTT
TRBV14	-	TRBJ2-3	-	CASSRWDPGTQYF	TGTGCCAGCAGCCGCTGGGATCCGGGGACGCAGTATTTT
TRBV30	-	TRBJ1-2	-	CAWSGQSAGNYGYTF	TGTGCCTGGAGTGGTCAGAGTGCGGGTAACTATGGCTACACCTTC
TRBV5-1	-	TRBJ1-6	-	CASSLGWGRNSPLHF	TGCGCCAGCAGCTTGGGGTGGGGGCGAAATTCACCCCTCCACTTT
TRBV11-2	-	TRBJ2-3	-	CASSFLRGRGPSTDTQYF	TGTGCCAGCAGCTTTCTTCGCGGGCGGGGGCCCAGCACAGATACGCAGTATTTT
TRBV6-1	-	TRBJ1-2	-	CASSEHGPGGYGYTF	TGTGCCAGCAGTGAACATGGGCCAGGTGGCTATGGCTACACCTTC
TRBV7-2	-	TRBJ1-3	-	CASSLGQVVGTIYF	TGTGCCAGCAGCTTAGGGCAGGTCGTCGGCACCATATATTTT
TRBV19	TRBD1	TRBJ2-2	-	CASRRTKTGGTGELFF	TGTGCCAGTAGGAGAACGAAGACAGGGGGGACCGGGGAGCTGTTTTTT
TRBV7-2	-	TRBJ2-3	-	CASSPLGGFTDTQYF	TGTGCCAGCAGTCCATTGGGGGGTTTCACAGATACGCAGTATTTT
TRBV19	-	TRBJ1-6	-	CASTPDRQARSPLHF	TGTGCCAGTACCCCTGACAGGCAGGCTAGGTCACCCCTCCACTTT
TRBV9	-	TRBJ2-7	-	CASSVGVGDEQYF	TGTGCCAGCAGCGTAGGTGTCGGGGACGAGCAGTACTTC
TRBV18	-	TRBJ1-6	-	CASSPVRAGALLRSDSPLHF	TGTGCCAGCTCACCAGTGAGGGCAGGGGCCCTATTGCGGTCGGATTCACCCCTCCACTTT
TRBV9	-	TRBJ1-1	-	CASSDIQGTEAFF	TGTGCCAGCAGTGACATACAGGGCACTGAAGCTTTCTTT
TRBV5-6	TRBD1	TRBJ1-3	-	CASSWGQAWGGNTIYF	TGTGCCAGCAGCTGGGGACAGGCCTGGGGGGGAAACACCATATATTTT
TRBV25-1	TRBD1	TRBJ1-3	-	CASSKDRVENTIYF	TGTGCCAGCAGTAAAGACAGGGTTGAAAACACCATATATTTT
TRBV23-1	TRBD1	TRBJ1-2	-	CARSRQGRGYGYTF	TGCGCCCGCAGCCGACAGGGTCGGGGCTATGGCTACACCTTC
TRBV5-6	TRBD1	TRBJ1-6	-	CASSLQATGVPPPHF	TGTGCCAGCAGCTTGCAGGCGACAGGGGTTCCACCCCCCCACTTT
TRBV5-8	-	TRBJ1-2	-	CASSLEGTGGYGYTF	TGTGCCAGCAGCTTGGAGGGAACCGGAGGCTATGGCTACACCTTC
TRBV9	-	TRBJ1-4	-	CASSVGVAEKLFF	TGTGCCAGCAGCGTAGGGGTTGCGGAGAAACTGTTTTTT
TRBV29-1	-	TRBJ2-7	once	CSVEDPVGVEQYF	TGCAGCGTTGAAGATCCCGTCGGAGTGGAGCAGTACTTC
TRBV6-6	-	TRBJ2-1	once	CASSYGAEKQFF	TGTGCCAGCAGTTACGGAGCGGAGAAGCAGTTCTTC
TRBV14	-	TRBJ1-2	-	CASSQGGPQANYGYTF	TGTGCCAGCAGCCAGGGGGGTCCACAGGCTAACTATGGCTACACCTTC
TRBV5-5	-	TRBJ1-1	-	CASSLGLQNTEAFF	TGTGCCAGCAGCTTGGGACTTCAGAACACTGAAGCTTTCTTT